The present T cell receptor beta chain was sequenced within a study of blood T cell repertoires in COVID-19. Per the original data handling: Estimation of nucleated cell counts relied on the amplification of reference gene primers. Method: immunoSEQ multiplex PCR; TCRdb's copy keeps in-frame clones and lacks some. That table furnishes V, J and clone size, whereas the DNA furnished D and trimming. Of over 300,000 clones listed, around nine tenths are singletons. The CDR3 length is 13 residues. The trim removed 6 bases at V and 4 bases at J, leaving 5 bases unmatched. The sequenced material came from PBMCs or T cells enriched from blood (not recorded which). This receptor was taken from a middle-aged woman who had recovered from COVID-19. The rearrangement joins TRBV12-3 or TRBV12-4 to TRBJ1-2, with 7 bases aligning to TRBD1. The CDR3 protein is CASSSDRVYGYTF. CDR3 bases: TGTGCCAGCAGCTCTGACAGGGTCTATGGCTACACCTTC.